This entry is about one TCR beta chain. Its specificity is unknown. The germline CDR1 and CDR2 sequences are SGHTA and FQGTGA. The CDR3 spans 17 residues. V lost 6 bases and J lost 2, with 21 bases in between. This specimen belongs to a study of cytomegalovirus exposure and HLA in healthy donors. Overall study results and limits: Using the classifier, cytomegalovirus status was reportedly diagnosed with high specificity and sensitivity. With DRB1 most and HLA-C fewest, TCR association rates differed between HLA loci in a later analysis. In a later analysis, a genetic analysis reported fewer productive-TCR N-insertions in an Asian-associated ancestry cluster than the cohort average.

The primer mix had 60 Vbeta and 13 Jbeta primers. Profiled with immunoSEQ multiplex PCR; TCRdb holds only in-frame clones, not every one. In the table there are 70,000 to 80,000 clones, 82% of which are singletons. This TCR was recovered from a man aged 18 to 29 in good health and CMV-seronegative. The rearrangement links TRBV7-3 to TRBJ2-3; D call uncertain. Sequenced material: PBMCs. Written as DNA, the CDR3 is TGTGCCAGCAGACCCGACCCCGGCGGCAACCCCACAGATACGCAGTATTTT. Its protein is CASRPDPGGNPTDTQYF.